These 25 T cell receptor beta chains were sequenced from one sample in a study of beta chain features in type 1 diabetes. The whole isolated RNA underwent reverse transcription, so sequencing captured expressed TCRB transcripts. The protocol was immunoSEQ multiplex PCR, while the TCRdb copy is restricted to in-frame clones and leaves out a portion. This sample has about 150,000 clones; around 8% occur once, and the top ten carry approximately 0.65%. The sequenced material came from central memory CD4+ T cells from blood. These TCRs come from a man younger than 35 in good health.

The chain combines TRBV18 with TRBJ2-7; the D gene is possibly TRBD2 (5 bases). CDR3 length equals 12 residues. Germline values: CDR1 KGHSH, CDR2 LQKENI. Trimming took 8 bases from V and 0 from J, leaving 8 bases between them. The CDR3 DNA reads TGTGCCAGCCGTGGGAGCTCCTACGAGCAGTACTTC. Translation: CASRGSSYEQYF.

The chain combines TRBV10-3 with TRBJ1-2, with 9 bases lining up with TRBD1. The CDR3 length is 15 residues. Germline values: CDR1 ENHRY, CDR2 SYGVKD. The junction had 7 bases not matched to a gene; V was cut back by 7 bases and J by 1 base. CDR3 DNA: TGTGCCATCACCACACGGACAGGGGATAACTATGGCTACACCTTC. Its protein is CAITTRTGDNYGYTF.

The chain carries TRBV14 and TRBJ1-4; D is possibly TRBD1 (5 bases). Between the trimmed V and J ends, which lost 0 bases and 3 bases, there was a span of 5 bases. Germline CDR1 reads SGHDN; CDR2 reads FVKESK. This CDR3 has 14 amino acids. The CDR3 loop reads CASSQDRANEKLFF. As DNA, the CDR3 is TGTGCCAGCAGCCAAGACAGGGCTAATGAAAAACTGTTTTTT.

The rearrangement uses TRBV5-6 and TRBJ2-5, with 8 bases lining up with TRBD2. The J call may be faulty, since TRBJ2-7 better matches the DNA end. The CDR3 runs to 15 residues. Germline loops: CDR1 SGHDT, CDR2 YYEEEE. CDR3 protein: CASSPYSGASYEQYF. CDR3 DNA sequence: TGTGCCAGCAGCCCGTATAGCGGGGCCTCCTACGAGCAGTACTTC.

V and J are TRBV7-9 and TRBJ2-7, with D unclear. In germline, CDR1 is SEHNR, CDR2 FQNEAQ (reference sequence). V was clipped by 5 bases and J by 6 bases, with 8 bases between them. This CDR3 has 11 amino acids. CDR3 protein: CASSPTGEQYF. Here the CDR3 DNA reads TGTGCCAGCAGCCCGACTGGCGAGCAGTACTTC.

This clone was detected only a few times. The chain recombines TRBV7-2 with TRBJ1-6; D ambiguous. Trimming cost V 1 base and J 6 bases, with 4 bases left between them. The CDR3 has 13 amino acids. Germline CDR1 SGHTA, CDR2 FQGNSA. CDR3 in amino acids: CASSLVRNSPLHF. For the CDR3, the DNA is TGTGCCAGCAGCTTAGTCCGTAATTCACCCCTCCACTTT.

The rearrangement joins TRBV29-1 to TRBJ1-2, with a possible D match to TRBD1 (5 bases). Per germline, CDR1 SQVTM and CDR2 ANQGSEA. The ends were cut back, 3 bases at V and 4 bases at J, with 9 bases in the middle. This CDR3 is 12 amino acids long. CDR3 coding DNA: TGCAGCGTTGAGCAGGGTGGCTATGGCTACACCTTC. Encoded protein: CSVEQGGYGYTF.

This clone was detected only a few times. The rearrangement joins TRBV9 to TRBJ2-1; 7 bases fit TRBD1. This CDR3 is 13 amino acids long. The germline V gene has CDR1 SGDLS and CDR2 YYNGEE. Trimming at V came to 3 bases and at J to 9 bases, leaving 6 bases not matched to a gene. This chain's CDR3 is CASSALGGAEQFF. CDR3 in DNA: TGTGCCAGCAGCGCCTTAGGGGGCGCTGAGCAGTTCTTC.

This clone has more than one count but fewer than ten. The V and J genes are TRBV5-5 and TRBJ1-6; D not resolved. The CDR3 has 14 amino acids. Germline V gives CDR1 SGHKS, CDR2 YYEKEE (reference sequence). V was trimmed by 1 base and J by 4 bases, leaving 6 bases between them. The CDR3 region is CASSLTVYNSPLHF. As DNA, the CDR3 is TGTGCCAGCAGCTTGACAGTTTATAATTCACCCCTCCACTTT. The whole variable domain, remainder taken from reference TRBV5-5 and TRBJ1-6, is DAGVTQSPTHLIKTRGQQVTLRCSPISGHKSVSWYQQVLGQGPQFIFQYYEKEERGRGNFPDRFSARQFPNYSSELNVNALLLGDSALYLCASSLTVYNSPLHFGNGTRLTVT.

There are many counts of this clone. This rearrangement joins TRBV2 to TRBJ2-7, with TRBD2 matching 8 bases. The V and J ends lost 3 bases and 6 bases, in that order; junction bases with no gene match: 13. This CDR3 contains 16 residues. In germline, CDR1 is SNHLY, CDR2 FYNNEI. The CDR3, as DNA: TGTGCCAGCAGTGACGGGACTAGGTATATGGTAGTCGAGCAGTACTTC. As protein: CASSDGTRYMVVEQYF.

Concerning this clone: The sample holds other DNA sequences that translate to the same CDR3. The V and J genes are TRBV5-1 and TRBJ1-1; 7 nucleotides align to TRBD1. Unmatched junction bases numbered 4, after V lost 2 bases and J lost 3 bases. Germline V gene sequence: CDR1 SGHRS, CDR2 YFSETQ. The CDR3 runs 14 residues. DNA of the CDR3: TGCGCCAGCAGCTTAGGGGGCCCGGACACTGAAGCTTTCTTT. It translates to CASSLGGPDTEAFF.

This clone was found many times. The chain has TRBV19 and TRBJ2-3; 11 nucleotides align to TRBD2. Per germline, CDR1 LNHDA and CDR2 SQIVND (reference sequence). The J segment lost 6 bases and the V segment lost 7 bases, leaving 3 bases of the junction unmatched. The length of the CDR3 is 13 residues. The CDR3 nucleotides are TGTGCCAGTAACCCTAGCGGGAGGGATACGCAGTATTTT. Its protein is CASNPSGRDTQYF.

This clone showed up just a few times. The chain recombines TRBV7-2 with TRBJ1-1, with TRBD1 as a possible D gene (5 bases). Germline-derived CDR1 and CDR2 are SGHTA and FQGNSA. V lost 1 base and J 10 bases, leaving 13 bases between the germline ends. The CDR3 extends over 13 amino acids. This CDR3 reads CASSLDQGRTAFF. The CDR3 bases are TGTGCCAGCAGCTTAGACCAGGGCCGCACAGCTTTCTTT.

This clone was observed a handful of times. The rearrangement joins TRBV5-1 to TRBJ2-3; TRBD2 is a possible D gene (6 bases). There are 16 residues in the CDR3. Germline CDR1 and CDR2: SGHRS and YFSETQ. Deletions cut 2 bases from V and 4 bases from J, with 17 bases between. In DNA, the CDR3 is TGCGCCAGCAGCTTTTTGCCGGGACTTACTGCAGATACGCAGTATTTT. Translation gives CASSFLPGLTADTQYF.

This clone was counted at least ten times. The CDR3 bases are TGTGCCAGCAGTTACCAAGCGGATACGCAGTATTTT. Protein sequence: CASSYQADTQYF. The chain combines TRBV6-6 with TRBJ2-3; D gene uncertain. This CDR3 has 12 residues. From germline, CDR1 is MNHNY and CDR2 SVGAGI (reference sequence). Between the trimmed V and J ends, which lost 2 bases and 6 bases, there was a span of 6 bases.

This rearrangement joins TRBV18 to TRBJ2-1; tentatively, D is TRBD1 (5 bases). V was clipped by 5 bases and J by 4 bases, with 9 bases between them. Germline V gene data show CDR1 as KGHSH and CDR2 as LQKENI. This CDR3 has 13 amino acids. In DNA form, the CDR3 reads TGTGCCAGCTCAGACAGAGCATACAATGAGCAGTTCTTC. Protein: CASSDRAYNEQFF.

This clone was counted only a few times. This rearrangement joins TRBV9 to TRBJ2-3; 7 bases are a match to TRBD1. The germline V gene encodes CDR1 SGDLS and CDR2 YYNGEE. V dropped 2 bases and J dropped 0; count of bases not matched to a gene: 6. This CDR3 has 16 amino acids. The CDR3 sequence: CASSVGQDSSTDTQYF. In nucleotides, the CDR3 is TGTGCCAGCAGCGTCGGACAGGATTCTAGCACAGATACGCAGTATTTT.

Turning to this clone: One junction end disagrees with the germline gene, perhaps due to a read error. CDR3 nucleotides: TGTGCCAGCAGCCTCCCGGACTACGGCTACACCTTC. Encoded protein: CASSLPDYGYTF. The chain is built from TRBV7-9 and TRBJ1-2; D unclear. Germline CDR1 SEHNR, CDR2 FQNEAQ (reference sequence). The length of the CDR3 is 12 residues.

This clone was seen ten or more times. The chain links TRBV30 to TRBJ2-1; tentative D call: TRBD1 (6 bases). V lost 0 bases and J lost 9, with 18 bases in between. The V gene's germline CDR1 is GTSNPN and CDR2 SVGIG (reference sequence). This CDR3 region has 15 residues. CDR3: CAWSVLTGPTGEQFF. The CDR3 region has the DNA TGTGCCTGGAGTGTACTAACAGGGCCGACGGGTGAGCAGTTCTTC. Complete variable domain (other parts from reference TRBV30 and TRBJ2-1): SQTIHQWPATLVQPVGSPLSLECTVEGTSNPNLYWYRQAAGRGLQLLFYSVGIGQISSEVPQNLSASRPQDRQFILSSKKLLLSDSGFYLCAWSVLTGPTGEQFFGPGTRLTVL.

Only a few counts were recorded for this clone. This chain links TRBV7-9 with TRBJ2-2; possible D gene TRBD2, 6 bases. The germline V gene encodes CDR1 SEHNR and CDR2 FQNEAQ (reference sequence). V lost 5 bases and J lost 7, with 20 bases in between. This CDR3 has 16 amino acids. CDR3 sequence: CASSAERNAGYGELFF. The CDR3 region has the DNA TGTGCCAGCAGCGCCGAAAGGAACGCGGGGTACGGGGAGCTGTTTTTT.

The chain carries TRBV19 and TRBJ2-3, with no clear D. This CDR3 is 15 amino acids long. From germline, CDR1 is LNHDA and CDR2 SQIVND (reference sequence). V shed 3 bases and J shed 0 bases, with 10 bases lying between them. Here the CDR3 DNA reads TGTGCCAGTAGTATCAACGCGGAAAGCACAGATACGCAGTATTTT. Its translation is CASSINAESTDTQYF.

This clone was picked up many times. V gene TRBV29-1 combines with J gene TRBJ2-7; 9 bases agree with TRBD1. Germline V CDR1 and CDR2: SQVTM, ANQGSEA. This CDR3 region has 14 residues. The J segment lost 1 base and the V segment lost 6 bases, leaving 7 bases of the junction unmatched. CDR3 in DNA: TGCAGCGTGGTAACGACAGGGGGTTCCTACGAGCAGTACTTC. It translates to CSVVTTGGSYEQYF.

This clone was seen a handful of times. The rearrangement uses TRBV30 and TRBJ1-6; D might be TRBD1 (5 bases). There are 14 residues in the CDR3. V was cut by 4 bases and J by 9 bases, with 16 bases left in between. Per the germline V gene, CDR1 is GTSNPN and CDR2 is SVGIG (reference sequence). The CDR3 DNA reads TGTGCCTGGAACTTGCGGGGCTTGGTTTCACCCCTCCACTTT. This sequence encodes CAWNLRGLVSPLHF.

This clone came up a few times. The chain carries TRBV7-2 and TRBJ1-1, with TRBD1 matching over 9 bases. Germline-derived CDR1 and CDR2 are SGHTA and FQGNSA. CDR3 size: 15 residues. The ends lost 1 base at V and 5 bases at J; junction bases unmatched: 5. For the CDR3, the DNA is TGTGCCAGCAGCTTAGGACAGGGGGATGGTACTGAAGCTTTCTTT. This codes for CASSLGQGDGTEAFF.

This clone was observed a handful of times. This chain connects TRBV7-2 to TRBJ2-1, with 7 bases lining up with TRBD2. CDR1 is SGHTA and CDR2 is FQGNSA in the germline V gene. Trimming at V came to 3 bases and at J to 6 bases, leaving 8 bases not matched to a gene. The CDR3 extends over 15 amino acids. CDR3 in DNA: TGTGCCAGCAGCTTGGTCAATAGCGGGTTCAATGAGCAGTTCTTC. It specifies CASSLVNSGFNEQFF.